These T cell receptor beta chains were read from a single sample in a study of cytomegalovirus exposure and HLA in healthy donors. Data came from immunoSEQ multiplex PCR; TCRdb stores just in-frame clones and leaves some out. The repertoire holds some 65,000 clones, 94% seen once, with around 4.5% in the top ten. What was sequenced was PBMCs. The receptors come from a man younger than 35 in good health and CMV-seropositive. Each CDR3 is given with its conserved first and last residue. The D gene is left open where the match is weak. Some rows mark clone size as missing; the rest say once, few, many or name a class of expanded clone.

d_call	j_call	clone_size	v_call	cdr3_nt	cdr3_aa
.	TRBJ1-6	.	TRBV4-2	TGTGCCAGCAGCCAAGACGGGGTCGGCTCCTATAATTCACCCCTCCACTTT	CASSQDGVGSYNSPLHF
.	TRBJ2-5	.	TRBV7-8	TGTGCCAGCAGCCCCTTACTAGGGATCCTGCAGACCCAGTACTTC	CASSPLLGILQTQYF
TRBD2	TRBJ2-7	.	TRBV28	TGTGCCAGCAGTTGGACTAGCGGGGGGACCTACGAGCAGTACTTC	CASSWTSGGTYEQYF
TRBD1	TRBJ1-1	once	TRBV28	TGTGCCAGCAGTTTCGACAGGGTGCGGACTGAAGCTTTCTTT	CASSFDRVRTEAFF
TRBD1	TRBJ2-7	.	TRBV27	TGTGCCAGCAGTCTGACAGGGTGGGACGAGCAGTACTTC	CASSLTGWDEQYF
.	TRBJ1-5	.	TRBV27	TGTGCCAGCAGCGCTTGGGGGCCCGACAATCAGCCCCAGCATTTT	CASSAWGPDNQPQHF
.	TRBJ2-1	.	TRBV6-5	TGTGCCAGCAGTTCCGCCCCGGGGAGCTCCTACAATGAGCAGTTCTTC	CASSSAPGSSYNEQFF
.	TRBJ2-7	.	TRBV7-2	TGTGCCAGCAGCTTAGAACAGGGTAGAGGCGAGCAGTACTTC	CASSLEQGRGEQYF
.	TRBJ2-1	.	TRBV5-4	TGTGCCAGCAGCCCTCCCGACAGGAGCAATGAGCAGTTCTTC	CASSPPDRSNEQFF
.	TRBJ1-2	.	TRBV20-1	TGCAGCCGACTAGCTAACTATGGCTACACCTTC	CSRLANYGYTF
TRBD2	TRBJ2-3	.	TRBV19	TGTGCCAGTGGTCTAGCGGGGGGGGGCACAGATACGCAGTATTTT	CASGLAGGGTDTQYF
TRBD2	TRBJ2-1	few	TRBV6-4	TGTGCCAGCAGTGCAACTAGCGAGATGAATGAGCAGTTCTTC	CASSATSEMNEQFF
TRBD1	TRBJ1-5	.	TRBV19	TGTGCCAGTAGGGAATATGGGACAGAGACCAATCAGCCCCAGCATTTT	CASREYGTETNQPQHF
TRBD2	TRBJ2-1	.	TRBV5-4	TGTGCCAGCAGCTTGGGGCTAGCGGGAGTTTCGTACAATGAGCAGTTCTTC	CASSLGLAGVSYNEQFF
.	TRBJ1-2	.	TRBV6-6	TGTGCCAGCGTGCAGGGCGCAAGCTATGGCTACACCTTC	CASVQGASYGYTF
TRBD1	TRBJ1-2	once	TRBV6-5	TGTGCCAGCAGTTACTCCTACAGGGGGCTAGATGGCTACACCTTC	CASSYSYRGLDGYTF
TRBD2	TRBJ2-1	.	TRBV7-8	TGTGCCAGCAGCCGGGGACTAGCGGACAATGAGCAGTTCTTC	CASSRGLADNEQFF
.	TRBJ1-4	.	TRBV28	TGTGCCAGCAGTTTAGGGAGACATAATGAAAAACTGTTTTTT	CASSLGRHNEKLFF
.	TRBJ1-6	.	TRBV2	TGTGCCAGCGGGGCAGATTATAATTCACCCCTCCACTTT	CASGADYNSPLHF